This T cell receptor beta chain was identified in a study of control samples from healthy donors and cancer patients. Measured with immunoSEQ multiplex PCR; TCRdb has only the in-frame clones, and not every one. The sample includes 75,000 to 90,000 clones, roughly 90% of them seen just once. Germline CDR1 ENHRY, CDR2 SYGVKD. V was pared by 6 bases and J by 5 bases, with 16 bases between. The CDR3 loop spans 15 amino acids. J is TRBJ2-2 and V is TRBV10-3; D might be TRBD2 (8 bases). The source material was blood. This clonotype originated in a middle-aged man in good health. In nucleotides, the CDR3 is TGTGCCATCAGAAAGGGGGCTAGCGGGACCGGGGAGCTGTTTTTT. The encoded protein is CAIRKGASGTGELFF.